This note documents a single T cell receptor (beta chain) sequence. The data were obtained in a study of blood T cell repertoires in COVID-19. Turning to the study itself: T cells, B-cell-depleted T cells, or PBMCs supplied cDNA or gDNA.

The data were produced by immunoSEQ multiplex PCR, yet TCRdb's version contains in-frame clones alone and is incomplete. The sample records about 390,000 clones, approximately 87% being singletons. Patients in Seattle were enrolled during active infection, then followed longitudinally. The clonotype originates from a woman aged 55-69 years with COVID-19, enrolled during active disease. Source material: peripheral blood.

In DNA, the CDR3 is TGCGCCAGCAGCCAGAATAGCGGGGGGGCCAGGGTTTACAATGAGCAGTTCTTC. Translation gives CASSQNSGGARVYNEQFF. The V gene is TRBV4-1, the J gene TRBJ2-1, with TRBD2 matching 11 bases. Per the germline V gene, CDR1 is MGHRA and CDR2 is YSYEKL. V shed 3 bases, J shed 4 bases, and the junction held 11 bases outside the gene matches. This CDR3 contains 18 residues.